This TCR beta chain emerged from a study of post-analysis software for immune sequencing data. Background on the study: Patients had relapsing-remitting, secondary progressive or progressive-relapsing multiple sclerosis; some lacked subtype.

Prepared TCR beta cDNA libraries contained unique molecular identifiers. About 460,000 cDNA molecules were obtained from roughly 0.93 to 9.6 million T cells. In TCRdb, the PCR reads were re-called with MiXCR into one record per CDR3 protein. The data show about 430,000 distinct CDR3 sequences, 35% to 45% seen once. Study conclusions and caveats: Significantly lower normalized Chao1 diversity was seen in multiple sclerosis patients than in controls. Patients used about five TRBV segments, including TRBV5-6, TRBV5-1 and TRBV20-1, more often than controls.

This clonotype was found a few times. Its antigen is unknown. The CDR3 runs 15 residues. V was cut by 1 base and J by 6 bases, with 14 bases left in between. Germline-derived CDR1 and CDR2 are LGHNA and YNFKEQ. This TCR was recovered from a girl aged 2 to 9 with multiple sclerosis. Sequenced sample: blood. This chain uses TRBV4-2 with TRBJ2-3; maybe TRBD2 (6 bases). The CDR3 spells CASSQVNREFDTQYF. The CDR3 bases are TGTGCCAGCAGCCAAGTGAATCGGGAGTTTGATACGCAGTATTTT.